This entry lists 29 T cell receptor beta chains sequenced from one sample in a study of cytomegalovirus exposure and HLA in healthy donors. 13 Jbeta primers and 60 Vbeta primers were used for the PCR. Profiled with immunoSEQ multiplex PCR; TCRdb holds only in-frame clones, not every one. The data contain fewer than 200,000 clones, 82% of them singletons. The sequencing sample was made of PBMCs. The source of these receptors is a male donor in good health and CMV-seronegative.

The DNA of the CDR3 is TGTGCCAGCAGCACTCCGGGGGGGGAAAGGTATGGCTACACCTTC. Its translation: CASSTPGGERYGYTF. The chain links TRBV6-1 to TRBJ1-2; maybe TRBD1 (5 bases). Trimming took 6 bases from V and 5 from J, leaving 19 bases between them. The length of the CDR3 is 15 residues. Germline V gene data show CDR1 as MNHNS and CDR2 as SASEGT.

This clone was picked up a small number of times. The chain carries TRBV14 and TRBJ2-1, with 7 positions matching TRBD2. After removal of 1 base from V and 8 bases from J, the junction contained 23 bases not matched to a gene. Germline CDR1 SGHDN, CDR2 FVKESK. There are 20 residues in the CDR3. CDR3: CASSQGLGWRESFQRDEQFF. The CDR3, as DNA: TGTGCCAGCAGCCAAGGCCTAGGATGGCGGGAGTCCTTTCAGAGGGATGAGCAGTTCTTC.

This clone was counted between two and nine times. The sample holds other DNA sequences that translate to the same CDR3. This chain uses TRBV5-1 with TRBJ1-3; 10 positions match TRBD1. The CDR3 consists of 18 residues. Germline values: CDR1 SGHRS, CDR2 YFSETQ. Trimming at V came to 0 bases and at J to 1 base, leaving 7 bases not matched to a gene. The CDR3 loop reads CASSLGQGAGSSGNTIYF. As DNA, the CDR3 is TGCGCCAGCAGCTTGGGACAGGGGGCCGGGTCTTCTGGAAACACCATATATTTT. Full variable domain (rest looked up from reference TRBV5-1 and TRBJ1-3): KAGVTQTPRYLIKTRGQQVTLSCSPISGHRSVSWYQQTPGQGLQFLFEYFSETQRNKGNFPGRFSGRQFSNSRSEMNVSTLELGDSALYLCASSLGQGAGSSGNTIYFGEGSWLTVV.

The chain uses TRBV5-6 and TRBJ1-4; D call uncertain. Trimming took 4 bases from V and 1 from J, leaving 11 bases between them. The CDR3 extends over 15 amino acids. Looked up from germline, CDR1 is SGHDT and CDR2 is YYEEEE. CDR3 bases: TGTGCCAGCAGCCGGAGCCGCCTAACTAATGAAAAACTGTTTTTT. This gives the protein CASSRSRLTNEKLFF. Together with reference TRBV5-6 and TRBJ1-4, the CDR3 gives the full variable domain: DAGVTQSPTHLIKTRGQQVTLRCSPKSGHDTVSWYQQALGQGPQFIFQYYEEEERQRGNFPDRFSGHQFPNYSSELNVNALLLGDSALYLCASSRSRLTNEKLFFGSGTQLSVL.

The table lists this clone with a few counts. The rearrangement joins TRBV21-1 to TRBJ1-4; TRBD1, as called in the table, went unchecked against the DNA. TRBV21-1 counts as a pseudogene. CDR3 length: 15 amino acids. CDR3 residues: CASGGRQATNEKLFF. CDR3 DNA sequence: TGTGCCAGCGGAGGACGACAGGCAACTAATGAAAAACTGTTTTTT.

J is TRBJ1-1 and V is TRBV6-5, with D uncertain. CDR3 length: 13 residues. Trimming removed 6 bases at V and 5 bases at J, with 13 bases between. Germline V gene data show CDR1 as MNHEY and CDR2 as SVGAGI. CDR3 protein: CASSRYTETEAFF. CDR3 sequence (DNA): TGTGCCAGCAGCCGATACACAGAGACTGAAGCTTTCTTT.

Only one count was recorded for this clone. The rearrangement links TRBV13 to TRBJ2-1; 9 nucleotides align to TRBD2. The CDR3 runs to 18 residues. V dropped 5 bases and J dropped 0; count of bases not matched to a gene: 11. The germline CDR1 and CDR2 sequences are PRHDT and FYEKMQ (reference sequence). In DNA form, the CDR3 reads TGTGCCAGCAGCCCCAAGCCAAGCGGGAGGTCCTCCTACAATGAGCAGTTCTTC. This encodes CASSPKPSGRSSYNEQFF. Full variable domain (missing parts from reference TRBV13 and TRBJ2-1): AAGVIQSPRHLIKEKRETATLKCYPIPRHDTVYWYQQGPGQDPQFLISFYEKMQSDKGSIPDRFSAQQFSDYHSELNMSSLELGDSALYFCASSPKPSGRSSYNEQFFGPGTRLTVL.

This chain uses TRBV30 with TRBJ2-5; D perhaps matches TRBD2 (5 bases). CDR1 and CDR2 (germline): GTSNPN, SVGIG (reference sequence). The germline V and J ends were trimmed by 0 bases and 5 bases, with 13 bases remaining between them. The CDR3 loop spans 14 amino acids. The CDR3 DNA reads as TGTGCCTGGAGTGTACCCCCCGGGGTGGAGACCCAGTACTTC. Translation gives CAWSVPPGVETQYF.

This chain joins TRBV28 and TRBJ2-7; D ambiguous. This CDR3 is 14 amino acids long. Germline V gives CDR1 MDHEN, CDR2 SYDVKM. V shed 3 bases and J shed 3 bases, with 12 bases lying between them. CDR3 DNA sequence: TGTGCCAGCAGTTTTCGAGACTGGATCTACGAGCAGTACTTC. This translates into CASSFRDWIYEQYF.

This clone has just a few counts. The chain couples TRBV5-4 to TRBJ1-1, with 8 bases identical to TRBD1. Germline CDR1 is SGHNT and CDR2 is YYREEE (reference sequence). The CDR3 spans 15 residues. V lost 4 bases to trimming and J lost 4 bases; unmatched junction nucleotides: 9. The chain's CDR3 is CASSRLTGVGTEAFF. For the CDR3, the DNA is TGTGCCAGCAGCCGCCTGACAGGGGTTGGCACTGAAGCTTTCTTT.

The chain couples TRBV19 to TRBJ1-1; D not certain. Per germline, CDR1 LNHDA and CDR2 SQIVND (reference sequence). The CDR3 sequence is 15 residues long. The ends were cut back, 0 bases at V and 1 base at J, with 9 bases in the middle. The CDR3 sequence: CASSIEGLRNTEAFF. CDR3 nucleotides: TGTGCCAGTAGTATAGAAGGACTTCGGAACACTGAAGCTTTCTTT.

V gene TRBV28 combines with J gene TRBJ1-1, with D tentatively TRBD1 (5 bases). Germline V gene sequence: CDR1 MDHEN, CDR2 SYDVKM. The CDR3 runs to 11 residues. The ends were cut back, 11 bases at V and 4 bases at J, with 11 bases in the middle. CDR3 sequence (DNA): TGTGCCGCCAGGGATGGCACTGAAGCTTTCTTT. Its translation is CAARDGTEAFF.

The gene calls are TRBV4-1 and TRBJ1-1; tentatively, D is TRBD1 (6 bases). The CDR3 spans 16 residues. CDR1 and CDR2 from the germline V gene are MGHRA and YSYEKL. Trimming cost V 1 base and J 2 bases, with 14 bases left between them. The chain's CDR3 is CASSQGQSGQNTEAFF. CDR3 nucleotides: TGCGCCAGCAGCCAAGGACAGTCGGGACAAAACACTGAAGCTTTCTTT.

V gene TRBV4-1 combines with J gene TRBJ2-3; 7 bases map to TRBD1. The germline V gene has CDR1 MGHRA and CDR2 YSYEKL. This CDR3 is built from 16 residues. V lost 4 bases to trimming and J lost 4 bases; unmatched junction nucleotides: 11. CDR3 coding DNA: TGCGCCAGCAGCCCCCTGTCCGGGCAGGGGGCAGATACGCAGTATTTT. Encoded protein: CASSPLSGQGADTQYF.

This clone was seen a single time. The rearrangement uses TRBV5-1 and TRBJ1-1; 9 bases line up with TRBD1. This CDR3 comprises 17 residues. The junction had 9 bases not matched to a gene; V was cut back by 0 bases and J by 3 bases. CDR1 is SGHRS, CDR2 YFSETQ, per germline. The DNA of the CDR3 is TGCGCCAGCAGCTTGGCGACAGGGGGACCGACGGACACTGAAGCTTTCTTT. Translating gives CASSLATGGPTDTEAFF.

The chain recombines TRBV7-8 with TRBJ1-5; D is ambiguous. From germline, CDR1 is SGHVS and CDR2 FQNEAQ. V lost 4 bases to trimming and J lost 4 bases, with 8 bases between them. This CDR3 has 13 residues. CDR3 residues: CASSSGSNQPQHF. CDR3 in DNA: TGTGCCAGCAGCTCGGGAAGTAATCAGCCCCAGCATTTT.

This chain connects TRBV11-2 to TRBJ1-2; no clear D gene. CDR1 SGHAT and CDR2 FQNNGV come from the germline V gene. The CDR3 is made up of 14 amino acids. The V and J ends lost 4 bases and 4 bases respectively, with 13 bases between them. CDR3 nucleotide sequence: TGTGCCAGCAGCTCACCCCCCCCGGGCTATGGCTACACCTTC. Amino acids: CASSSPPPGYGYTF.

This clone has just one count. V usage is TRBV7-8 and J usage is TRBJ1-1; D gene ambiguous. The CDR3 totals 14 residues. Germline lookup yields CDR1 SGHVS and CDR2 FQNEAQ. V dropped 4 bases and J dropped 3 bases, with 12 bases sitting between them. CDR3 sequence reads: CASSSSARYTEAFF. Here the CDR3 DNA reads TGTGCCAGCAGCTCATCTGCCAGGTACACTGAAGCTTTCTTT. The full variable domain, completed using reference TRBV7-8 and TRBJ1-1, is GAGVSQSPRYKVAKRGQDVALRCDPISGHVSLFWYQQALGQGPEFLTYFQNEAQLDKSGLPSDRFFAERPEGSVSTLKIQRTQQEDSAVYLCASSSSARYTEAFFGQGTRLTVV.

J is TRBJ1-5 and V is TRBV5-1, with D possibly matching TRBD1 (6 bases). The CDR3 sequence is 14 residues long. V was pared by 4 bases and J by 1 base, with 9 bases between. The germline CDR1 and CDR2 sequences are SGHRS and YFSETQ. The CDR3 reads CASSTGQSNQPQHF. In DNA form, the CDR3 reads TGCGCCAGCAGCACCGGACAGAGCAATCAGCCCCAGCATTTT.

The chain joins TRBV7-6 to TRBJ2-1; no reliable D call. CDR1 is SGHVS and CDR2 is FNYEAQ in the germline V gene. V was trimmed by 5 bases and J by 6 bases, leaving 8 bases between them. The CDR3 loop spans 12 amino acids. The CDR3: CASSPSLNEQFF. The CDR3, as DNA: TGTGCCAGCAGCCCCTCCCTCAATGAGCAGTTCTTC.

J is TRBJ1-6 and V is TRBV6-5, with unresolved D. CDR3 size: 15 residues. Germline V gene sequence: CDR1 MNHEY, CDR2 SVGAGI. V was clipped by 5 bases and J by 1 base, with 9 bases between them. The CDR3 is CASSLDKSYNSPLHF. The CDR3 DNA follows: TGTGCCAGCAGTCTTGACAAATCCTATAATTCACCCCTCCACTTT.

The chain joins TRBV25-1 to TRBJ2-1, with D maybe TRBD1 (5 bases). CDR1 MGHDK and CDR2 SYGVNS come from the germline V gene. Between the trimmed V and J ends, which lost 7 bases and 2 bases, there was a span of 18 bases. The CDR3 totals 16 residues. DNA for the CDR3: TGTGCCAGCAAAATCCTCGACAAGGGGCCCTACAATGAGCAGTTCTTC. It yields the protein CASKILDKGPYNEQFF.

There are a few counts of this clone. The CDR3 coding sequence is TGTGCCAGCTCACAAGTCCGGTGGGACAGGGTGGACACTGAAGCTTTCTTT. Amino acids: CASSQVRWDRVDTEAFF. The J gene is TRBJ1-1, the V gene TRBV18, with 9 bases aligning to TRBD1. The V gene end was trimmed by 4 bases and the J gene end by 3 bases; junction bases not matched to a gene: 12. The germline V gene has CDR1 KGHSH and CDR2 LQKENI. This CDR3 contains 17 residues.

CDR3 loop: CASSRDRDRGADTQYF. The CDR3, as DNA: TGCGCCAGCAGCCGGGACCGGGACAGGGGCGCAGATACGCAGTATTTT. V usage is TRBV4-1 and J usage is TRBJ2-3, with 10 bases identical to TRBD1. The V segment lost 4 bases and the J segment 4 bases; nucleotides outside the gene matches: 8. CDR3 length: 16 residues. The germline V gene has CDR1 MGHRA and CDR2 YSYEKL.

This clone has more than one count but fewer than ten. The rearrangement uses TRBV6-4 and TRBJ2-2, with D perhaps TRBD2 (6 bases). V shed 0 bases and J shed 4 bases, with 9 bases lying between them. This CDR3 has 15 residues. From germline, CDR1 is MRHNA and CDR2 SNTAGT. The CDR3 sequence is CASSDSRESTGELFF. The CDR3 DNA sequence: TGTGCCAGCAGTGACTCACGGGAGAGCACCGGGGAGCTGTTTTTT.

The V call is TRBV18, the J call TRBJ1-1; no reliable D call. The CDR3 is made up of 13 amino acids. Germline-derived CDR1 and CDR2 are KGHSH and LQKENI. The germline V and J ends were trimmed by 8 bases and 0 bases, with 10 bases remaining between them. This chain's CDR3 is CASRAEVNTEAFF. As DNA, the CDR3 is TGTGCCAGCCGGGCGGAGGTGAACACTGAAGCTTTCTTT.

This chain connects TRBV7-9 to TRBJ1-5, with a weak D call TRBD1 (6 bases). Trimming removed 7 bases from V and 3 bases from J, with 13 bases in between. Germline V CDR1 and CDR2: SEHNR, FQNEAQ (reference sequence). This CDR3 has 14 residues. DNA for the CDR3: TGTGCCAGCACCTGGGGGGGGCCCAATCAGCCCCAGCATTTT. The encoded protein is CASTWGGPNQPQHF. The full variable domain, in which reference TRBV7-9 and TRBJ1-5 provide the parts outside the CDR3, is DTGVSQNPRHKITKRGQNVTFRCDPISEHNRLYWYRQTLGQGPEFLTYFQNEAQLEKSRLLSDRFSAERPKGSFSTLEIQRTEQGDSAMYLCASTWGGPNQPQHFGDGTRLSIL.

Only a few counts were recorded for this clone. V gene TRBV6-1 combines with J gene TRBJ1-2; no firm D call. From germline, CDR1 is MNHNS and CDR2 SASEGT. V was clipped by 7 bases and J by 0 bases, with 6 bases between them. CDR3 size: 12 residues. CDR3 DNA sequence: TGTGCCAGCACCACAACTAACTATGGCTACACCTTC. This sequence encodes CASTTTNYGYTF.

The chain employs TRBV4-2 and TRBJ2-2; 7 bases line up with TRBD2. V was clipped by 2 bases and J by 0 bases; unmatched bases: 0. The CDR3 runs 15 residues. Germline V gene sequence: CDR1 LGHNA, CDR2 YNFKEQ. CDR3 loop: CASSQLAANTGELFF. CDR3 bases: TGTGCCAGCAGCCAACTAGCGGCGAACACCGGGGAGCTGTTTTTT.